A selection of T cell receptor beta chains follows, all from one sample in a study of cytomegalovirus exposure and HLA in healthy donors. Data came from immunoSEQ multiplex PCR; TCRdb stores just in-frame clones and leaves some out. In the table there are around 140,000 clones, around 80% of which are singletons. The sample was PBMCs. The source of these receptors is a woman aged 25-40 years in good health and CMV-seronegative. The CDR3 runs from the conserved cysteine through the conserved F or W. A D gene is named only where the DNA matches it firmly. Clone sizes are given selectively: once, few, many, or a class where the clone is expanded.

size | J | D | V | DNA | CDR3
NA | TRBJ2-2 | TRBD1 | TRBV5-4 | TGTGCCAGCAGCCCTAACAGGGGGCGGTCCGGGAAGCTGTTTTTT | CASSPNRGRSGKLFF
few | TRBJ2-2 | NA | TRBV2 | TGTGCCAGCAGCGGGGTATCAAACACCGGGGAGCTGTTTTTT | CASSGVSNTGELFF
once | TRBJ2-7 | TRBD2 | TRBV18 | TGTGCCAGCTCATCAGCGGGGGGGGAACAGCAGCAGTACTTC | CASSSAGGEQQQYF
NA | TRBJ2-7 | NA | TRBV11-1 | TGTGCCAGCAGCCGGGGCTACGAGCAGTACTTC | CASSRGYEQYF
NA | TRBJ2-3 | TRBD1 | TRBV7-7 | TGTGCCAGCAGCGCCAATCCGGGACAGGCAAACACAGATACGCAGTATTTT | CASSANPGQANTDTQYF
NA | TRBJ2-1 | NA | TRBV19 | TGTGCCAGTAGTATCCTGGGTACTAGCTCCTACAATGAGCAGTTCTTC | CASSILGTSSYNEQFF
NA | TRBJ2-7 | NA | TRBV5-8 | TGTGCCAGCAGCTCACCAACGGGAGCTACCTACGAGCAGTACTTC | CASSSPTGATYEQYF
NA | TRBJ1-3 | NA | TRBV6-5 | TGTGCCAGCAGTGCAAGACTGGGAAACACCATATATTTT | CASSARLGNTIYF
NA | TRBJ2-7 | TRBD2 | TRBV28 | TGTGCCAGCAGTTTCGGTCTTGGAAGACTAGCGGGAGGGCAGTACTTC | CASSFGLGRLAGGQYF
NA | TRBJ2-3 | TRBD1 | TRBV5-1 | TGCGCCAGCAGCCCCCCCGGACAGGGTCGCGCAGATACGCAGTATTTT | CASSPPGQGRADTQYF
NA | TRBJ1-2 | NA | TRBV2 | TGTGCCAGCAGTGAAGCCCGGGTGGCTAACTATGGCTACACCTTC | CASSEARVANYGYTF
NA | TRBJ1-2 | NA | TRBV7-9 | TGTGCCAGCAGCTTAAGTGGCAGGCCGTATGGCTACACCTTC | CASSLSGRPYGYTF
NA | TRBJ1-1 | NA | TRBV27 | TGTGCCAGCAGTTTAGGCGGGGCAGTCACTGAAGCTTTCTTT | CASSLGGAVTEAFF
NA | TRBJ2-4 | TRBD1 | TRBV5-1 | TGCGCCAGCAGCTTTGGGGACAGCAAAAACATTCAGTACTTC | CASSFGDSKNIQYF
NA | TRBJ1-1 | NA | TRBV12-5 | TGTGCTAGTGGTTTGGTCCAGGGTACCGCTGAAGCTTTCTTT | CASGLVQGTAEAFF
NA | TRBJ2-7 | TRBD1 | TRBV28 | TGTGCCAGCTCACAACAGGGGGGATCCTACGAGCAGTACTTC | CASSQQGGSYEQYF
NA | TRBJ2-3 | TRBD1 | TRBV13 | TGTGCCAGCAGCCCCTCCGGGACAGGCTCAGATACGCAGTATTTT | CASSPSGTGSDTQYF
NA | TRBJ1-3 | TRBD1 | TRBV6-5 | TGTGCCAGCATACTCGGGACAGGGGCCGGAAACACCATATATTTT | CASILGTGAGNTIYF
few | TRBJ2-7 | TRBD2 | TRBV5-1 | TGCGCCAGCAGCTGGACTAGCGGGCTGTCATTCTACGAGCAGTACTTC | CASSWTSGLSFYEQYF
NA | TRBJ2-7 | NA | TRBV4-1 | TGCGCCAGCAGCCCATCCGGGGATCCGTCATCCTACGAGCAGTACTTC | CASSPSGDPSSYEQYF
NA | TRBJ2-7 | TRBD2 | TRBV10-3 | TGTGCCATCAGCCTCCTAGGGGGGACTAGCGGGAGCGGAGGCTACGAGCAGTACTTC | CAISLLGGTSGSGGYEQYF
NA | TRBJ2-5 | TRBD2 | TRBV7-7 | TGTGCCGGCAGGCTAGCGGGAGGGCCGTGGTACTTC | CAGRLAGGPWYF
NA | TRBJ2-5 | NA | TRBV19 | TGTGCCAGTAGTGTCAACAGGGATGAGACCCAGTACTTC | CASSVNRDETQYF
NA | TRBJ2-7 | TRBD2 | TRBV10-1 | TGCGCCAGCAGTGAGTCGACTCCGGGGGGGGTTCTCTCCTACGAGCAGTACTTC | CASSESTPGGVLSYEQYF
NA | TRBJ1-2 | TRBD1 | TRBV5-6 | TGTGCCAGCAGCCCAACCCCGGGGACAGGGGCAAGACTTAACTATGGCTACACCTTC | CASSPTPGTGARLNYGYTF
few | TRBJ2-7 | TRBD1 | TRBV4-1 | TGCGCCAGCAGCCAGGAACCGGGACAGGGTAACTTCGAGCAGTACTTC | CASSQEPGQGNFEQYF
NA | TRBJ2-3 | NA | TRBV9 | TGTGCCAGCAGCCGGACAGCGACTAGCACAGATACGCAGTATTTT | CASSRTATSTDTQYF
NA | TRBJ2-6 | TRBD1 | TRBV28 | TGTGCCAGCAGTTTATTCTATTGGGGCAGGGGGTACGGGGCCAACGTCCTGACTTTC | CASSLFYWGRGYGANVLTF